These 23 T cell receptor beta chains were sequenced from one sample in a study of blood T cell repertoires in COVID-19. Using immunoSEQ multiplex PCR, the repertoire was profiled, and TCRdb retains in-frame clones only, with some absent. The table includes about 74,000 clones, around 88% detected once. The sample comprised peripheral blood. Receptors originate from an elderly woman with active or convalescent COVID-19.

The chain recombines TRBV15 with TRBJ1-1, with a weak D call TRBD1 (5 bases). Trimming cost V 0 bases and J 4 bases, with 9 bases left between them. The germline gives CDR1 LNHNV, CDR2 YYDKDF (reference sequence). The CDR3 is made up of 14 amino acids. CDR3 DNA: TGTGCCACCAGCAGAGAATGGGGCGGCACTGAAGCTTTCTTT. It translates to CATSREWGGTEAFF.

This chain joins TRBV11-3 and TRBJ2-7, with D unclear. Germline CDR1 is SGHNT and CDR2 is YENEEA. Trimming removed 0 bases at V and 1 base at J, with 7 bases between. The CDR3 has 14 amino acids. The CDR3 loop reads CASSLDGSSYEQYF. In DNA, the CDR3 is TGTGCCAGCAGCTTAGATGGCAGTTCCTACGAGCAGTACTTC.

V is TRBV7-2 and J is TRBJ2-3; 7 bases are shared with TRBD1. After removal of 5 bases from V and 0 bases from J, the junction contained 8 bases not matched to a gene. CDR3 length equals 16 residues. Germline CDR1 is SGHTA and CDR2 is FQGNSA. The CDR3 reads CASSHSSGQSTDTQYF. As DNA, the CDR3 is TGTGCCAGCAGCCACTCCTCGGGACAGAGCACAGATACGCAGTATTTT.

The chain links TRBV23-1 to TRBJ1-2, with TRBD1 matching over 10 bases. TRBV23-1 qualifies as an ORF whose function is uncertain. The CDR3 has 14 residues. Trimming at V came to 8 bases and at J to 3 bases, leaving 6 bases not matched to a gene. CDR3 coding DNA: TGCGCCAGCTCCCTTGGGACAGGGGACTATGGCTACACCTTC. It encodes CASSLGTGDYGYTF.

The chain uses TRBV6-2 or TRBV6-3 and TRBJ2-2; the match to TRBD2 covers 8 bases. Germline values: CDR1 MNHEY, CDR2 SVGEGT. The V and J ends lost 4 bases and 7 bases, in that order; junction bases with no gene match: 14. The CDR3 consists of 17 residues. CDR3 sequence: CASSSFSAGGGGGELFF. CDR3 DNA sequence: TGTGCCAGCAGTTCGTTTTCGGCGGGAGGCGGTGGCGGGGAGCTGTTTTTT.

This sequence joins TRBV7-6 and TRBJ2-6; weak D call: TRBD2 (6 bases). CDR3 size: 15 residues. CDR1 and CDR2 from the germline V gene are SGHVS and FNYEAQ. Trimming left V 3 bases short and J 2 bases short, with 8 bases between. The CDR3 loop is CASSLEGPGANVLTF. The DNA for the CDR3 is TGTGCCAGCAGCTTGGAGGGCCCTGGGGCCAACGTCCTGACTTTC. The full variable domain, its missing parts supplied by reference TRBV7-6 and TRBJ2-6, is GAGVSQSPRYKVTKRGQDVALRCDPISGHVSLYWYRQALGQGPEFLTYFNYEAQQDKSGLPNDRFSAERPEGSISTLTIQRTEQRDSAMYRCASSLEGPGANVLTFGAGSRLTVL.

This rearrangement joins TRBV29-1 to TRBJ1-2; 7 nucleotides align to TRBD1. The CDR3 runs 13 residues. Germline CDR1 reads SQVTM; CDR2 reads ANQGSEA. V shed 1 base and J 6 bases; nucleotides not matched to a gene: 5. This chain's CDR3 is CSVEGYRGNGYTF. The CDR3 DNA reads as TGCAGCGTTGAAGGATACAGGGGCAATGGCTACACCTTC.

The CDR3 loop is CASSLGTSGRGYTQYF. The CDR3 DNA reads as TGTGCCAGCAGCTTAGGCACTAGCGGGAGAGGGTATACGCAGTATTTT. The V call is TRBV7-2, the J call TRBJ2-3; 11 nucleotides agree with TRBD2. Germline assignment: CDR1 SGHTA and CDR2 FQGNSA. CDR3 length equals 16 residues. The J segment lost 7 bases and the V segment lost 1 base, leaving 7 bases of the junction unmatched.

The rearrangement uses TRBV15 and TRBJ1-2, with 7 positions matching TRBD1. This CDR3 is built from 15 residues. CDR1 is LNHNV, CDR2 YYDKDF, per germline (reference sequence). V shed 1 base and J 3 bases; nucleotides not matched to a gene: 5. As DNA, the CDR3 is TGTGCCACCAGCAGAGGAATTCAGGGGGACTATGGCTACACCTTC. Protein sequence: CATSRGIQGDYGYTF.

The V call is TRBV7-9, the J call TRBJ1-4, with 7 nucleotides matching TRBD1. The germline V gene encodes CDR1 SEHNR and CDR2 FQNEAQ (reference sequence). CDR3 size: 15 residues. V shed 4 bases and J 0 bases; nucleotides not matched to a gene: 2. CDR3 DNA: TGTGCCAGCAGCTCTACAGGGGCAACTAATGAAAAACTGTTTTTT. It encodes CASSSTGATNEKLFF. Full variable domain (outside the CDR3, taken from reference TRBV7-9 and TRBJ1-4): DTGVSQNPRHKITKRGQNVTFRCDPISEHNRLYWYRQTLGQGPEFLTYFQNEAQLEKSRLLSDRFSAERPKGSFSTLEIQRTEQGDSAMYLCASSSTGATNEKLFFGSGTQLSVL.

The chain links TRBV15 to TRBJ1-3; D is unclear. The V gene lost 0 bases and the J gene lost 2 bases, with 8 bases spanning the gap. From germline, CDR1 is LNHNV and CDR2 YYDKDF (reference sequence). The CDR3 has 15 residues. CDR3: CATSRDFGTGNTIYF. The CDR3 nucleotides read TGTGCCACCAGCAGAGATTTCGGGACTGGAAACACCATATATTTT.

The chain links TRBV27 to TRBJ2-4, with D maybe TRBD2 (6 bases). Trimming pared 11 bases from V and 4 bases from J, leaving 12 bases between. This CDR3 has 12 amino acids. Germline V gene sequence: CDR1 MNHEY, CDR2 SMNVEV (reference sequence). The CDR3, as DNA: TGTGCCTCTTCCGGGACTAAAAACATTCAGTACTTC. Protein: CASSGTKNIQYF.

The V gene is TRBV5-4, the J gene TRBJ2-6; perhaps TRBD1 as D (5 bases). Trimming shortened V by 5 bases and J by 0 bases, and 18 bases separated the two germline ends. The CDR3 is 18 amino acids. The germline gives CDR1 SGHNT, CDR2 YYREEE (reference sequence). CDR3 DNA sequence: TGTGCCAGCAGTAGAATGTACAGGACCATCTCTGGGGCCAACGTCCTGACTTTC. Amino acids: CASSRMYRTISGANVLTF.

The rearrangement uses TRBV30 and TRBJ1-1; 8 nucleotides match TRBD1. The ends lost 2 bases at V and 5 bases at J; junction bases unmatched: 7. This CDR3 contains 14 residues. From germline, CDR1 is GTSNPN and CDR2 SVGIG (reference sequence). CDR3 nucleotide sequence: TGTGCCTGGAGTCTAACAGGGGGATGGACTGAAGCTTTCTTT. It encodes CAWSLTGGWTEAFF. The whole variable domain, remainder taken from reference TRBV30 and TRBJ1-1, is SQTIHQWPATLVQPVGSPLSLECTVEGTSNPNLYWYRQAAGRGLQLLFYSVGIGQISSEVPQNLSASRPQDRQFILSSKKLLLSDSGFYLCAWSLTGGWTEAFFGQGTRLTVV.

This sequence joins TRBV7-9 and TRBJ2-2; TRBD2 matches at 8 bases. The germline V gene encodes CDR1 SEHNR and CDR2 FQNEAQ (reference sequence). The CDR3 covers 16 residues. V shed 5 bases and J 6 bases; nucleotides not matched to a gene: 11. The CDR3 coding sequence is TGTGCCAGCAGCCTAACGGGGGGGATGGGCCCCGGGGAGCTGTTTTTT. Translated, it gives CASSLTGGMGPGELFF.

The CDR3 DNA is TGTGCCAGTAGTATAGGGACAGGTCGAGGGGAGACCCAGTACTTC. Encoded protein: CASSIGTGRGETQYF. This chain connects TRBV19 to TRBJ2-5; 7 bases map to TRBD1. The CDR3 runs 15 residues. Looked up from germline, CDR1 is LNHDA and CDR2 is SQIVND (reference sequence). V shed 1 base and J 5 bases; nucleotides not matched to a gene: 7. The whole variable domain, filled in from reference TRBV19 and TRBJ2-5, reads DGGITQSPKYLFRKEGQNVTLSCEQNLNHDAMYWYRQDPGQGLRLIYYSQIVNDFQKGDIAEGYSVSREKKESFPLTVTSAQKNPTAFYLCASSIGTGRGETQYFGPGTRLLVL.

This chain links TRBV7-9 with TRBJ2-5; D may be TRBD2 (6 bases). The V end lost 1 base, the J end lost 2 bases, and 17 bases lay between the germline ends. The CDR3 spans 17 residues. CDR1 and CDR2 from the germline V gene are SEHNR and FQNEAQ (reference sequence). CDR3 residues: CASSLVVGSGRQETQYF. The CDR3 DNA reads as TGTGCCAGCAGCTTAGTGGTAGGTAGCGGAAGACAAGAGACCCAGTACTTC. Based on the CDR3 plus reference TRBV7-9 and TRBJ2-5, the full variable domain is DTGVSQNPRHKITKRGQNVTFRCDPISEHNRLYWYRQTLGQGPEFLTYFQNEAQLEKSRLLSDRFSAERPKGSFSTLEIQRTEQGDSAMYLCASSLVVGSGRQETQYFGPGTRLLVL.

The V gene is TRBV5-6, the J gene TRBJ2-7, with D perhaps matching TRBD1 (6 bases). The CDR3 loop spans 17 amino acids. The V end lost 5 bases, the J end lost 3 bases, and 24 bases lay between the germline ends. From germline, CDR1 is SGHDT and CDR2 YYEEEE. This CDR3 is CASSPRGRQDWGYEQYF. CDR3 DNA: TGTGCCAGCAGTCCGAGGGGTCGACAGGATTGGGGCTACGAGCAGTACTTC.

The chain couples TRBV18 to TRBJ2-3; 10 bases match TRBD2. The V gene's germline CDR1 is KGHSH and CDR2 LQKENI. This CDR3 contains 21 residues. The junction had 23 bases not matched to a gene; V was cut back by 3 bases and J by 5 bases. The CDR3 region is CASSPTLVPGSSGGLVDTQYF. The CDR3 DNA is TGTGCCAGCTCACCGACGCTCGTCCCCGGGAGTAGCGGGGGGTTAGTAGATACGCAGTATTTT.

The chain employs TRBV6-2 or TRBV6-3 and TRBJ2-7; TRBD2 aligns across 8 bases. In germline, CDR1 is MNHEY, CDR2 SVGEGT. Trimming removed 5 bases from V and 4 bases from J; junction bases left unmatched: 10. This CDR3 region has 15 residues. CDR3 DNA: TGTGCCAGCAGTGACCTGACTAGCGTTGATTACGAGCAGTACTTC. This codes for CASSDLTSVDYEQYF.

The chain recombines TRBV4-3 with TRBJ2-1; 7 positions agree with TRBD2. With 0 bases clipped from V and 9 bases from J, the junction kept 11 bases outside the gene matches. Per the germline V gene, CDR1 is LGHNA and CDR2 is YSLEER. The CDR3 runs 16 residues. CDR3 DNA: TGCGCCAGCAGCCAAGATCTGGCTAGCGGTGGAAGTGAGCAGTTCTTC. Translation: CASSQDLASGGSEQFF.

The gene calls are TRBV4-1 and TRBJ2-7; 10 bases are shared with TRBD2. The CDR3 runs 16 residues. With V trimmed by 0 bases and J by 0 bases, 2 bases remained unmatched. Germline lookup yields CDR1 MGHRA and CDR2 YSYEKL. CDR3 sequence: CASSQDPSGSSYEQYF. CDR3 nucleotides: TGCGCCAGCAGCCAAGACCCTAGCGGGAGCTCCTACGAGCAGTACTTC.

CDR3 DNA sequence: TGCGCCAGCAGCCAGGGTAGCGGGTCGTACCAAGAGACCCAGTACTTC. Residues: CASSQGSGSYQETQYF. V gene TRBV4-3 combines with J gene TRBJ2-5; 7 bases agree with TRBD2. The CDR3 covers 16 residues. CDR1 LGHNA and CDR2 YSLEER come from the germline V gene. Trimming removed 3 bases from V and 0 bases from J; junction bases left unmatched: 7.